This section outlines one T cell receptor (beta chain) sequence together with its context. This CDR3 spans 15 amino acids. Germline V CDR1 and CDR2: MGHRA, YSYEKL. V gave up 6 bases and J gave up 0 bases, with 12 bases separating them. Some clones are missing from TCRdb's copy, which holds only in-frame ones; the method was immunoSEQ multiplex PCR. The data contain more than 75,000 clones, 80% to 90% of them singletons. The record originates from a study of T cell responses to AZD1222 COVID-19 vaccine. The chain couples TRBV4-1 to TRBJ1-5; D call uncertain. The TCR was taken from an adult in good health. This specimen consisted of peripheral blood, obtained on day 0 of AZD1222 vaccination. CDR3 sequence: CASSLKEDSNQPQHF. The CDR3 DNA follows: TGCGCCAGCAGTCTCAAGGAGGATAGCAATCAGCCCCAGCATTTT.